The 26 T cell receptor beta chains below come from one sample, sequenced in a study of breast tumors, draining lymph nodes, adjacent tissues. Via MiXCR, TCRdb re-called the multiplex PCR reads, giving one row per CDR3 protein. The data show about 170,000 distinct CDR3 sequences, with roughly 35% seen just once and about 4.1% held by the top ten. Axillary draining lymph nodes of breast cancer patients supplied the node samples. The sequencing sample was made of axillary lymph node tissue. These receptors were taken from a female donor with breast cancer. Some clones in this sample may be carry-over from other donors' samples.

This clonotype was detected only a few times. A much larger clone sits a single nucleotide away, making a read error possible. This sequence joins TRBV7-3 and TRBJ2-3; TRBD2 agrees at 11 bases. This CDR3 spans 17 amino acids. In germline, CDR1 is SGHTA, CDR2 FQGTGA. The DNA of the CDR3 is TGTGCCAGCAGCCCAACTTATAGCGGGGGGGTCACAGATCCGCAGTATTTT. This codes for CASSPTYSGGVTDPQYF.

This clonotype occurred a few times. The V gene is TRBV6-2 or TRBV6-3, the J gene TRBJ2-2, with 13 bases aligning to TRBD2. This CDR3 comprises 20 residues. V shed 2 bases and J 0 bases; nucleotides not matched to a gene: 9. CDR1 and CDR2 from the germline V gene are MNHEY and SVGEGT. The CDR3 region has the DNA TGTGCCAGCAGTTACCGCCTTTTTACTAGCGGGAGGGCGAACACCGGGGAGCTGTTTTTT. Protein: CASSYRLFTSGRANTGELFF.

This clonotype was observed a handful of times. The rearrangement joins TRBV18 to TRBJ2-7, with TRBD1 as a possible D gene (6 bases). Trimming left V 1 base short and J 3 bases short, with 16 bases between. Per the germline V gene, CDR1 is KGHSH and CDR2 is LQKENI. This CDR3 spans 16 amino acids. For the CDR3, the DNA is TGTGCCAGCTCACCACTCTCTAAGGGGGTCCACTACGAGCAGTACTTC. Protein product: CASSPLSKGVHYEQYF.

This chain connects TRBV7-8 to TRBJ2-7; 7 nucleotides agree with TRBD2. V was clipped by 7 bases and J by 11 bases; unmatched bases: 8. The CDR3 is 11 residues long. The germline V gene has CDR1 SGHVS and CDR2 FQNEAQ. This chain's CDR3 is CASTTAGVEYF. The CDR3 nucleotides read TGTGCCAGCACAACGGCGGGAGTGGAGTACTTC. Supplemented by reference TRBV7-8 and TRBJ2-7, the full variable domain reads GAGVSQSPRYKVAKRGQDVALRCDPISGHVSLFWYQQALGQGPEFLTYFQNEAQLDKSGLPSDRFFAERPEGSVSTLKIQRTQQEDSAVYLCASTTAGVEYFGPGTRLTVT.

V is TRBV6-5 and J is TRBJ1-1; D is possibly TRBD1 (6 bases). This CDR3 region has 13 residues. Trimming pared 6 bases from V and 4 bases from J, leaving 12 bases between. CDR1 is MNHEY, CDR2 SVGAGI, per germline. CDR3: CASSARGATEAFF. The CDR3 DNA reads as TGTGCCAGCAGCGCCAGGGGAGCCACTGAAGCTTTCTTT.

The chain recombines TRBV20-1 with TRBJ2-1; the D gene is possibly TRBD1 (6 bases). The CDR3 length is 12 residues. Germline-derived CDR1 and CDR2 are DFQATT and SNEGSKA (reference sequence). Trimming removed 3 bases at V and 8 bases at J, with 11 bases between. CDR3 nucleotide sequence: TGCAGTGCTAGCAGGGGTAGAGATGAGCAGTTCTTC. Its translation: CSASRGRDEQFF.

CDR3: CASKCGVGSEKLFF. The CDR3 region has the DNA TGTGCCAGCAAGTGCGGGGTAGGGTCTGAAAAACTGTTTTTT. The chain uses TRBV12-3 or TRBV12-4 and TRBJ1-4; D is undetermined. The CDR3 runs to 14 residues. The ends were cut back, 7 bases at V and 7 bases at J, with 16 bases in the middle.

At least ten counts were recorded for this clonotype. The V call is TRBV7-8, the J call TRBJ2-3; 8 nucleotides match TRBD2. CDR1 SGHVS and CDR2 FQNEAQ come from the germline V gene. V was pared by 1 base and J by 2 bases, with 2 bases of the junction left unmatched. The CDR3 has 15 residues. As DNA, the CDR3 is TGTGCCAGCAGCTTAGAACTAGCGGTCACAGATACGCAGTATTTT. Protein sequence: CASSLELAVTDTQYF.

This clonotype was picked up many times. The chain carries TRBV20-1 and TRBJ2-7; TRBD2 matches 7 bases. The CDR3 has 13 amino acids. The ends lost 1 base at V and 3 bases at J; junction bases unmatched: 3. The V gene's germline CDR1 is DFQATT and CDR2 SNEGSKA (reference sequence). DNA for the CDR3: TGCAGTGCTAGAGTGCCTAGCGGCTACGAGCAGTACTTC. It yields the protein CSARVPSGYEQYF.

This clonotype was picked up many times. This chain connects TRBV28 to TRBJ2-7; 11 nucleotides agree with TRBD2. This CDR3 spans 15 amino acids. V lost 5 bases to trimming and J lost 12 bases; unmatched junction nucleotides: 15. The V gene's germline CDR1 is MDHEN and CDR2 SYDVKM. CDR3 sequence reads: CASSPTSGSSQAGYF. CDR3 DNA sequence: TGTGCCAGCAGTCCTACTAGCGGGAGCTCACAGGCGGGGTACTTC.

In its sample, this clonotype was seen many times. DNA of the CDR3: TGTGCCAGTGGGGTCGTTGGGACCCAGTACTTC. It codes for CASGVVGTQYF. The genes are TRBV19 and TRBJ2-5; D is ambiguous. The ends were cut back, 8 bases at V and 7 bases at J, with 11 bases in the middle. Germline lookup yields CDR1 LNHDA and CDR2 SQIVND (reference sequence). The CDR3 runs to 11 residues. Full variable domain (remainder filled in from reference TRBV19 and TRBJ2-5): DGGITQSPKYLFRKEGQNVTLSCEQNLNHDAMYWYRQDPGQGLRLIYYSQIVNDFQKGDIAEGYSVSREKKESFPLTVTSAQKNPTAFYLCASGVVGTQYFGPGTRLLVL.

In its sample, this clonotype was seen many times. A junction boundary mismatches the germline segment, possibly from a read error. This chain joins TRBV7-9 and TRBJ1-2, with D perhaps TRBD1 (5 bases). Germline CDR1 SEHNR, CDR2 FQNEAQ (reference sequence). CDR3 length equals 15 residues. CDR3 coding DNA: TGTGCCAGCAGCGAAAATAGGGGTCTGATCTATGGCTACCCCTTC. As protein: CASSENRGLIYGYPF.

Many counts were recorded for this clonotype. The chain joins TRBV5-1 to TRBJ2-1; 11 nucleotides agree with TRBD2. The CDR3 sequence is 15 residues long. CDR1 and CDR2 from the germline V gene are SGHRS and YFSETQ. After removal of 7 bases from V and 7 bases from J, the junction contained 10 bases not matched to a gene. The CDR3 here is CASSELAGGRNEQFF. The CDR3 nucleotides are TGCGCCAGCTCCGAATTAGCGGGGGGGAGGAATGAGCAGTTCTTC.

The chain carries TRBV6-4 and TRBJ1-2, with D possibly being TRBD1 (5 bases). V shed 6 bases and J shed 8 bases, with 10 bases lying between them. CDR1 is MRHNA, CDR2 SNTAGT, per germline. The CDR3 sequence is 11 residues long. CDR3 sequence reads: CASSRGRGYTF. Here the CDR3 DNA reads TGTGCCAGCAGCCGGGGCCGAGGCTACACCTTC.

This clonotype was seen at least ten times. The chain couples TRBV5-1 to TRBJ2-6; 10 nucleotides match TRBD2. Germline V CDR1 and CDR2: SGHRS, YFSETQ. The CDR3 is made up of 15 amino acids. The V and J ends lost 3 bases and 4 bases, in that order; junction bases with no gene match: 1. CDR3 coding DNA: TGCGCCAGCAGCTCGGGACTAGCGGGGGCCAACGTCCTGACTTTC. Amino acid sequence: CASSSGLAGANVLTF.

This sequence joins TRBV25-1 and TRBJ2-3; D not resolved. Trimming pared 8 bases from V and 2 bases from J, leaving 8 bases between. Germline V gene lookup returns CDR1 MGHDK and CDR2 SYGVNS. This CDR3 spans 12 amino acids. CDR3 loop: CASGPHTDTQYF. The DNA for the CDR3 is TGTGCCAGCGGCCCCCACACAGATACGCAGTATTTT.

This clonotype came up many times. The chain combines TRBV20-1 with TRBJ2-5; possibly TRBD1 or TRBD2 for D (5 bases each). The germline V and J ends were trimmed by 0 bases and 10 bases, with 12 bases remaining between them. The CDR3 runs 12 residues. Per the germline V gene, CDR1 is DFQATT and CDR2 is SNEGSKA (reference sequence). This CDR3 reads CSAREGPRDQYF. The CDR3, as DNA: TGCAGTGCTAGAGAGGGACCGAGGGACCAGTACTTC.

The chain employs TRBV16 and TRBJ1-1; maybe TRBD1 (5 bases). V was pared by 7 bases and J by 10 bases, with 25 bases between. The CDR3 is 15 amino acids. CDR1 KGHSY and CDR2 FQNENV come from the germline V gene. The CDR3 spells CASIPTIVGALRAFF. As DNA, the CDR3 is TGTGCCAGCATACCTACGATCGTAGGGGCGCTGAGAGCTTTCTTT.

This clonotype was counted many times. The rearrangement links TRBV5-8 to TRBJ1-2; D is possibly TRBD1 (5 bases). This CDR3 spans 15 amino acids. V lost 3 bases, J lost 0 bases, and 12 bases lay in between. Germline CDR1 and CDR2: SGHTS and YDEGEE. The chain's CDR3 is CASSWGRGSNYGYTF. The CDR3 nucleotides are TGTGCCAGCAGCTGGGGACGAGGATCTAACTATGGCTACACCTTC. The complete variable domain, with remaining parts taken from reference TRBV5-8 and TRBJ1-2, reads EAGVTQSPTHLIKTRGQQATLRCSPISGHTSVYWYQQALGLGLQFLLWYDEGEERNRGNFPPRFSGRQFPNYSSELNVNALELEDSALYLCASSWGRGSNYGYTFGSGTRLTVV.

This clonotype has only one observation. The rearrangement links TRBV7-2 to TRBJ2-5; 8 positions match TRBD1. Losses at the gene ends were 4 bases for V and 5 bases for J; bases not matched to a gene: 9. CDR3 length equals 15 residues. Germline V gives CDR1 SGHTA, CDR2 FQGNSA. Written as DNA, the CDR3 is TGTGCCAGCAGCTCAATGTGGACAGGGAGGGAGACCCAGTACTTC. As protein: CASSSMWTGRETQYF. The complete variable domain, with remaining parts taken from reference TRBV7-2 and TRBJ2-5, reads GAGVSQSPSNKVTEKGKDVELRCDPISGHTALYWYRQSLGQGLEFLIYFQGNSAPDKSGLPSDRFSAERTGGSVSTLTIQRTQQEDSAVYLCASSSMWTGRETQYFGPGTRLLVL.

In this sample, this clonotype turned up a few times. The rearrangement uses TRBV6-2 or TRBV6-3 and TRBJ2-7; 9 bases fit TRBD1. V lost 5 bases and J lost 3; bases outside the gene matches: 14. CDR3 length: 17 amino acids. Germline loops: CDR1 MNHEY, CDR2 SVGEGT. The CDR3 sequence is CASSHRSGTGFGYEQYF. The CDR3 nucleotides are TGTGCCAGCAGTCACCGATCCGGGACAGGGTTTGGCTACGAGCAGTACTTC.

To note about this clonotype: Given a much more abundant clone one base away, this may be a read error. Likely a read error: the CDR3 ends without its conserved phenylalanine or tryptophan. This sequence joins TRBV9 and TRBJ2-7; TRBD1 is a possible D gene (6 bases). The germline V gene encodes CDR1 SGDLS and CDR2 YYNGEE. V was clipped by 4 bases and J by 6 bases, with 14 bases between them. The CDR3 loop spans 13 amino acids. CDR3 sequence (DNA): TGTGCCAGCAGCTCTCCCTGGGGGCCCGAGCAGTACTCC. Translating it yields CASSSPWGPEQYS.

With regard to this clonotype: No conserved phenylalanine or tryptophan is present at the end of the CDR3, so a read error is the likely explanation. V usage is TRBV28 and J usage is TRBJ1-2; D uncertain. Trimming pared 4 bases from V and 4 bases from J, leaving 10 bases between. The CDR3 covers 13 residues. Germline V gene lookup returns CDR1 MDHEN and CDR2 SYDVKM. CDR3 coding DNA: TGTGCCAGCAGTTCAGACATAGTCTATGGCTACACCTCC. Its translation is CASSSDIVYGYTS.

This clonotype was counted a single time. The junction and the germline gene differ at one end; a read error may be behind it. The chain uses TRBV20-1 and TRBJ1-5; no firm D call. Germline V lookup: CDR1 DFQATT, CDR2 SNEGSKA (reference sequence). The length of the CDR3 is 16 residues. CDR3 DNA sequence: TGCAGTGCTAGTCGTAGCGGGAGCTCCTACAATGAGCCCCAGCATTTT. Its translation: CSASRSGSSYNEPQHF.

This clonotype was counted a few times. The missing conserved phenylalanine or tryptophan at the end of this CDR3 makes a read error likely. V is TRBV6-2 or TRBV6-3 and J is TRBJ2-2; 7 bases line up with TRBD1. Germline V gives CDR1 MNHEY, CDR2 SVGEGT. The length of the CDR3 is 17 residues. V trimming: 0 bases; J trimming: 2 bases; junction bases outside the gene matches: 6. The CDR3 protein is CASSYSMGQLNTGELFS. Here the CDR3 DNA reads TGTGCCAGCAGTTACTCGATGGGACAGCTCAACACCGGGGAGCTGTTTTCT.

About this clonotype itself: The junction shows a germline mismatch at one end, possibly a read error. The genes are TRBV18 and TRBJ2-1, with TRBD1 matching over 8 bases. The CDR3 sequence is 15 residues long. Germline assignment: CDR1 KGHSH and CDR2 LQKENI. CDR3 nucleotides: TGTGCCAGCACACCCGGGACAGGTGAGGACAATGAGCAGTTCTTC. Protein sequence: CASTPGTGEDNEQFF.